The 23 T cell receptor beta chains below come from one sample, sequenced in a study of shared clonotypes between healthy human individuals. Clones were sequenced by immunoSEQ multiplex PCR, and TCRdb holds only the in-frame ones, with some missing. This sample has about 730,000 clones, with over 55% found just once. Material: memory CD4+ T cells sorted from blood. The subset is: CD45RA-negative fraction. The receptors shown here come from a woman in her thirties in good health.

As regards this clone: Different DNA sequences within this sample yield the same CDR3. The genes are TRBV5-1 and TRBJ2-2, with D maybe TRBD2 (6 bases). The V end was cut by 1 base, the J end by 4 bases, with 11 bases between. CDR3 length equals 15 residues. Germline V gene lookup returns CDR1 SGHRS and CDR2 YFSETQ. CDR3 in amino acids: CASSLSGGITGELFF. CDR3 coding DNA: TGCGCCAGCAGCTTGTCTGGGGGGATCACCGGGGAGCTGTTTTTT.

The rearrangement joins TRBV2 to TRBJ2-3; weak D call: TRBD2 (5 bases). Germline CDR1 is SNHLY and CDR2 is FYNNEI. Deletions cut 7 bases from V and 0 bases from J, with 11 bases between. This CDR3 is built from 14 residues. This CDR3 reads CASTPRTSTDTQYF. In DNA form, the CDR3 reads TGTGCCAGCACCCCCCGGACTAGCACAGATACGCAGTATTTT. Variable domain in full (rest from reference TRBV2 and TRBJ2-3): EPEVTQTPSHQVTQMGQEVILRCVPISNHLYFYWYRQILGQKVEFLVSFYNNEISEKSEIFDDQFSVERPDGSNFTLKIRSTKLEDSAMYFCASTPRTSTDTQYFGPGTRLTVL.

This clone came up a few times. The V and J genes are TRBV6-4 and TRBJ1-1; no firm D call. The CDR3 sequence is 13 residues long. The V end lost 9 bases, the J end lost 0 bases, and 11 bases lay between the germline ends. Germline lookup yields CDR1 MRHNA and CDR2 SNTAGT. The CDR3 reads CASSREMNTEAFF. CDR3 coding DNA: TGTGCCAGTTCAAGGGAAATGAACACTGAAGCTTTCTTT.

The CDR3 sequence is CSAPYGANTEAFF. DNA for the CDR3: TGCAGCGCCCCCTACGGGGCGAACACTGAAGCTTTCTTT. The J gene is TRBJ1-1, the V gene TRBV29-1; D may be TRBD1 (5 bases). Germline V gene data show CDR1 as SQVTM and CDR2 as ANQGSEA. The CDR3 is 13 residues long. Trimming took 7 bases from V and 1 from J, leaving 13 bases between them.

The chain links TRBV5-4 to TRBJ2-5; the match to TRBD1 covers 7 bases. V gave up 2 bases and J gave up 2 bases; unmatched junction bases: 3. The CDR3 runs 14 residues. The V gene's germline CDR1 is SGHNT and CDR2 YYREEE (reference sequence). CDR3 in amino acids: CASSFRGQQETQYF. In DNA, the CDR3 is TGTGCCAGCAGCTTCCGGGGACAGCAAGAGACCCAGTACTTC.

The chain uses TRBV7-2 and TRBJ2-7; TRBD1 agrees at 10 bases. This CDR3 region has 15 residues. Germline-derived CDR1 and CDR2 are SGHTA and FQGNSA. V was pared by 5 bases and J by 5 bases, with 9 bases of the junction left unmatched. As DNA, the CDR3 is TGTGCCAGCAGCCCAGGGACAGGGGCCCTGGACGAGCAGTACTTC. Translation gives CASSPGTGALDEQYF.

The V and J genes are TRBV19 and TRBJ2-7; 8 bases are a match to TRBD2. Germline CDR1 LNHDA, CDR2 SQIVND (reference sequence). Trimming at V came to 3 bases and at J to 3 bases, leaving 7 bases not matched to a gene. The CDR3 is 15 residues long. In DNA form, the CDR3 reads TGTGCCAGTAGTATGGGTGCGGGGGGCATCTACGAGCAGTACTTC. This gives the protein CASSMGAGGIYEQYF.

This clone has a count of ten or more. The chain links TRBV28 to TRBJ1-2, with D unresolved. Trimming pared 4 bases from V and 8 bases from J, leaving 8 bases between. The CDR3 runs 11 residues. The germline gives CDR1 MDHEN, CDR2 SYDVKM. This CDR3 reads CASSSHSGYTF. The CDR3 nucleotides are TGTGCCAGCAGTTCCCACTCCGGCTACACCTTC.

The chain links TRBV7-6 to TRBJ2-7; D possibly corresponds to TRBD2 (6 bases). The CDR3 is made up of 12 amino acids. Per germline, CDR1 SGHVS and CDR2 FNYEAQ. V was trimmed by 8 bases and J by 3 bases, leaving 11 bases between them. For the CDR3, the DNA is TGTGCCAGCGCGGGACTGCTCTACGAGCAGTACTTC. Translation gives CASAGLLYEQYF.

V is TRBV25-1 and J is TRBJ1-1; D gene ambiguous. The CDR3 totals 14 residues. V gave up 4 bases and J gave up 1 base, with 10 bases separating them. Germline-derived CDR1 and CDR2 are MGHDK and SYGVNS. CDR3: CASSAGSWNTEAFF. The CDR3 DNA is TGTGCCAGCAGTGCGGGTAGCTGGAACACTGAAGCTTTCTTT.

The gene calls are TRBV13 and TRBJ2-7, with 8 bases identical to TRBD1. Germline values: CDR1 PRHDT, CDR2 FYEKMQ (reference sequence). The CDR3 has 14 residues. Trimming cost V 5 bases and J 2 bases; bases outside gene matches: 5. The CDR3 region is CASSDGQGPYEQYF. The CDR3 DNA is TGTGCCAGCAGCGATGGACAGGGCCCCTACGAGCAGTACTTC.

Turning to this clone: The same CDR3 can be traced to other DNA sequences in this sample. CDR3 DNA: TGTGCCAGCAGCTTAAAGGGGGGCCACGAGCAGTACTTC. Its protein product is CASSLKGGHEQYF. The V and J genes are TRBV7-3 and TRBJ2-7, with D perhaps being TRBD1 or TRBD2 (6 bases each). Germline V lookup: CDR1 SGHTA, CDR2 FQGTGA. This CDR3 comprises 13 residues. V was clipped by 1 base and J by 5 bases, with 9 bases between them.

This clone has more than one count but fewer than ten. The CDR3 reads CASMNDRDYTF. The CDR3 region has the DNA TGTGCCAGCATGAACGACAGGGACTACACCTTC. The chain has TRBV6-4 and TRBJ1-2, with 7 bases lining up with TRBD1. Germline CDR1 and CDR2: MRHNA and SNTAGT. The CDR3 is made up of 11 amino acids. J lost 10 bases, V lost 7 bases, and 6 bases had no gene match.

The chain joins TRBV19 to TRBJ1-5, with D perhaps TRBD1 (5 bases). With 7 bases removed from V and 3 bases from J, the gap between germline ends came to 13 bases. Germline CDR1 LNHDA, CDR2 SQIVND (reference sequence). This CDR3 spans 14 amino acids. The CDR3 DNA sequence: TGTGCCAGTAACCTCGGGGCCTCCAATCAGCCCCAGCATTTT. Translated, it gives CASNLGASNQPQHF.

The CDR3 spells CASSLSPGQGDYEQYF. The CDR3 bases are TGTGCCAGCAGTTTATCCCCCGGACAGGGAGACTACGAGCAGTACTTC. The gene calls are TRBV28 and TRBJ2-7, with 8 bases matching TRBD1. Germline V CDR1 and CDR2: MDHEN, SYDVKM. After removal of 1 base from V and 3 bases from J, the junction contained 8 bases not matched to a gene. This CDR3 has 16 residues.

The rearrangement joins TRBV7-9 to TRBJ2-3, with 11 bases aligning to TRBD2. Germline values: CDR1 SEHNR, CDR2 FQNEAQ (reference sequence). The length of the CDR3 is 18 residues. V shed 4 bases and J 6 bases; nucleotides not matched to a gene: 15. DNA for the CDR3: TGTGCCAGCAGCTCCGGAGTAGCGGGAGGGCCTCCCCGGGATACGCAGTATTTT. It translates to CASSSGVAGGPPRDTQYF.

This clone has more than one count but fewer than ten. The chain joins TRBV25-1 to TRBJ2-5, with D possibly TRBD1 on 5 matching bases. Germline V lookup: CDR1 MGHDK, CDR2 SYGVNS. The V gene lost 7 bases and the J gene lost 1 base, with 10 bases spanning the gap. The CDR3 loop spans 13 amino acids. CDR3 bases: TGTGCCAGCACTCCAGGGTCCCAAGAGACCCAGTACTTC. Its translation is CASTPGSQETQYF.

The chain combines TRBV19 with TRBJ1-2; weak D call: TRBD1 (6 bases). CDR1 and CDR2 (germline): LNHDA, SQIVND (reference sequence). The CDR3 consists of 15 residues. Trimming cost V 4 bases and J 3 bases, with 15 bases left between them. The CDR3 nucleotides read TGTGCCAGTAGTAATGGAGGGCGGACAGACTATGGCTACACCTTC. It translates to CASSNGGRTDYGYTF.

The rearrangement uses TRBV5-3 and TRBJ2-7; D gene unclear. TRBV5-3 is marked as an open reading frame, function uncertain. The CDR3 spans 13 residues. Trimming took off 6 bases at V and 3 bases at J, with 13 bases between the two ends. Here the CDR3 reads CARKVSTGYEQYF. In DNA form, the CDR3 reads TGTGCCAGAAAAGTTTCAACGGGCTACGAGCAGTACTTC.

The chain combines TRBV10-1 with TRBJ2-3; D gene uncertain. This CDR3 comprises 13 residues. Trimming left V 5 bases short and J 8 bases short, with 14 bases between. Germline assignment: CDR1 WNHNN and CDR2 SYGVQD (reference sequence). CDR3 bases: TGCGCCAGCAGTCCACGGATGGTTGGTACGCAGTATTTT. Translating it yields CASSPRMVGTQYF.

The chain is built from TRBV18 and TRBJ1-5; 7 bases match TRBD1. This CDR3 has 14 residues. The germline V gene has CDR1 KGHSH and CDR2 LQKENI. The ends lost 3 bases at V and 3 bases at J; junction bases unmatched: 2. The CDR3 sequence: CASSPTGANQPQHF. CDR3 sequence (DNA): TGTGCCAGCTCACCCACAGGGGCCAATCAGCCCCAGCATTTT.

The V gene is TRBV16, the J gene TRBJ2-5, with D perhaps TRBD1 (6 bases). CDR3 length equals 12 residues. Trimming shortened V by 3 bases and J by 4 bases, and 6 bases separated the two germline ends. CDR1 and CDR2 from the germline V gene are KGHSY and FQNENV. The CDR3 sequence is CASSHRGETQYF. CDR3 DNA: TGTGCCAGCAGCCACAGGGGAGAGACCCAGTACTTC.

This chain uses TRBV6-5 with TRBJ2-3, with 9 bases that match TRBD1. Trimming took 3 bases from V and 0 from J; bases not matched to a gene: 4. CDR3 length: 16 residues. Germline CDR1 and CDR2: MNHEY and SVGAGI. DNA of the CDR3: TGTGCCAGCAGTTATTCCGGGACAGGGAGCACAGATACGCAGTATTTT. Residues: CASSYSGTGSTDTQYF.